This TCR beta chain was sequenced during a study of cytomegalovirus exposure and HLA in healthy donors. Study observations and caveats: The availability of immune exposure information extended only to CMV serostatus. Data from an earlier analysis indicated that most TCR beta V segments were productive either about 87% or about 30% of the time. According to a later analysis, most TCR beta chains associated with CMV appeared HLA-restricted. Indistinguishability led to the exclusion of some V segments, TRBV6-2 and TRBV6-3 included.

In regard to this clone: Its antigen is not identified.

PCR involved 60 Vbeta and 13 Jbeta primers. Repertoires were generated with immunoSEQ multiplex PCR, while TCRdb's copy carries only in-frame clones and drops some. The sample has about 110,000 clones; over 75% are singletons. V trimming: 0 bases; J trimming: 4 bases; junction bases outside the gene matches: 4. This CDR3 is built from 15 residues. Germline assignment: CDR1 SGHNT and CDR2 YYREEE (reference sequence). This clonotype originated in a woman aged 25 to 39 in good health and CMV-seropositive. The chain is built from TRBV5-4 and TRBJ2-3, with 8 bases identical to TRBD2. The sequencing sample was made of PBMCs. CDR3 residues: CASSLAGGAADTQYF. The CDR3 nucleotides read TGTGCCAGCAGCTTGGCGGGGGGGGCGGCAGATACGCAGTATTTT.